This T cell receptor (beta chain) stems from a study of blood T cell repertoires in COVID-19. Study-wide background: The samples span acute and convalescent COVID-19 from the United States, Italy and Spain.

Per the authors' pipeline: Amplified reference gene primers provided the basis for estimating nucleated cell counts. The table came from immunoSEQ multiplex PCR; TCRdb's copy has only in-frame clones and leaves some out. The V and J calls and clone size were taken over from that table, and D and trimming were inferred from the DNA. The sample lists some 140,000 clones, over 60% occurring once. The V gene lost 1 base and the J gene lost 0 bases, with 10 bases spanning the gap. The CDR3 runs 15 residues. The germline gives CDR1 SGHRS, CDR2 YFSETQ. In this sample, this clone turned up once. The V and J genes are TRBV5-1 and TRBJ1-1, with a possible D match to TRBD1 (5 bases). This receptor was obtained from a man older than 75 with acute or convalescent COVID-19. Sequencing was done on a sample of peripheral blood. CDR3 sequence: CASSLMGGMNTEAFF. CDR3 bases: TGCGCCAGCAGCTTGATGGGGGGGATGAACACTGAAGCTTTCTTT. The complete variable domain, with remaining parts taken from reference TRBV5-1 and TRBJ1-1, reads KAGVTQTPRYLIKTRGQQVTLSCSPISGHRSVSWYQQTPGQGLQFLFEYFSETQRNKGNFPGRFSGRQFSNSRSEMNVSTLELGDSALYLCASSLMGGMNTEAFFGQGTRLTVV.